These 10 T cell receptor beta chains were all obtained from the same sample, sequenced in a study of blood T cell repertoires in COVID-19. Sequencing was performed with immunoSEQ multiplex PCR; in TCRdb, only in-frame clones are kept and a portion is missing. The sample lists 120,000 to 150,000 clones, around nine tenths occurring once. Sequences were obtained from peripheral blood. The receptors were sampled from a man aged 55 to 70 with active or convalescent COVID-19.

CDR3 in amino acids: CASSGASLAGSDTQYF. The CDR3 DNA sequence: TGTGCCAGCAGTGGAGCAAGCCTAGCGGGATCAGATACGCAGTATTTT. The chain combines TRBV27 with TRBJ2-3; 9 nucleotides match TRBD2. Germline CDR1 is MNHEY and CDR2 is SMNVEV (reference sequence). The V gene end was trimmed by 5 bases and the J gene end by 4 bases; junction bases not matched to a gene: 10. The CDR3 runs 16 residues.

The genes are TRBV3-1 (or the pseudogene TRBV3-2) and TRBJ2-1; no clear D gene. The CDR3 extends over 13 amino acids. Per the germline V gene, CDR1 is LGHDT and CDR2 is YNNKEL (reference sequence). Trimming removed 2 bases from V and 10 bases from J, with 12 bases in between. DNA of the CDR3: TGTGCCAGCAGCCAATCTAGATTCTGGGAGCAGTTCTTC. This encodes CASSQSRFWEQFF.

The chain recombines TRBV12-5 with TRBJ2-7, with TRBD1 identical over 11 bases. The germline CDR1 and CDR2 sequences are LGHNT and FRNRAP. CDR3 length equals 16 residues. The V and J ends lost 0 bases and 2 bases, in that order; junction bases with no gene match: 3. CDR3 protein: CASGLVEGQGAYEQYF. The CDR3 DNA follows: TGTGCTAGTGGTTTGGTGGAGGGACAGGGGGCCTACGAGCAGTACTTC.

The sample holds a few counts of this clone. The J gene is TRBJ2-7, the V gene TRBV18; D gene uncertain. CDR3 length: 14 residues. Germline CDR1 reads KGHSH; CDR2 reads LQKENI. V was pared by 6 bases and J by 0 bases, with 12 bases between. The chain's CDR3 is CASSLLQFSYEQYF. CDR3 DNA: TGTGCCAGCTCTTTGCTTCAGTTCTCCTACGAGCAGTACTTC.

The chain recombines TRBV6-5 with TRBJ2-7; TRBD1 might be the D (6 bases). The CDR3 has 12 residues. CDR1 is MNHEY, CDR2 SVGAGI, per germline. V was clipped by 2 bases and J by 5 bases, with 7 bases between them. CDR3 amino acids: CASSYTGNEQYF. The CDR3 nucleotides read TGTGCCAGCAGTTACACAGGGAACGAGCAGTACTTC.

The rearrangement uses TRBV5-6 and TRBJ1-2; D gene ambiguous. The V gene lost 0 bases and the J gene lost 2 bases, with 5 bases spanning the gap. Germline loops: CDR1 SGHDT, CDR2 YYEEEE. The CDR3 runs to 13 residues. The CDR3 sequence is CASSLGANYGYTF. The CDR3 bases are TGTGCCAGCAGCTTGGGGGCGAACTATGGCTACACCTTC.

This chain connects TRBV1 to TRBJ1-5; TRBD1 was called by the table and not checked on the DNA. TRBV1 is described as a pseudogene. CDR3 size: 17 residues. CDR3 sequence (DNA): TGCACCAGCAGCCAAGGGACCGGGACAGGGGACAATCAGCCCCAGCATTTT. This codes for CTSSQGTGTGDNQPQHF.

The J gene is TRBJ1-5, the V gene TRBV28; D is unresolved. The germline CDR1 and CDR2 sequences are MDHEN and SYDVKM. The CDR3 is 15 amino acids. V was shortened by 6 bases and J by 3 bases, with 15 bases between the two germline ends. The CDR3 reads CASSPLGSPNQPQHF. As DNA, the CDR3 is TGTGCCAGCAGCCCGTTAGGTAGCCCCAATCAGCCCCAGCATTTT.

The rearrangement links TRBV4-2 to TRBJ2-2; 8 nucleotides agree with TRBD2. V lost 6 bases, J lost 0 bases, and 12 bases stayed unmatched. The CDR3 has 18 residues. Per germline, CDR1 LGHNA and CDR2 YNFKEQ. CDR3 bases: TGTGCCAGCAGTCGGGGTACTAGCGGAGATTCGAACACCGGGGAGCTGTTTTTT. Protein product: CASSRGTSGDSNTGELFF.

This chain links TRBV6-5 with TRBJ2-3; TRBD2 matches at 7 bases. V dropped 6 bases and J dropped 6; count of bases not matched to a gene: 12. This CDR3 comprises 15 residues. Germline V gene sequence: CDR1 MNHEY, CDR2 SVGAGI. In DNA form, the CDR3 reads TGTGCCAGCAGAAGTAGCGGGTTCCTTGGGGATACGCAGTATTTT. Protein sequence: CASRSSGFLGDTQYF.